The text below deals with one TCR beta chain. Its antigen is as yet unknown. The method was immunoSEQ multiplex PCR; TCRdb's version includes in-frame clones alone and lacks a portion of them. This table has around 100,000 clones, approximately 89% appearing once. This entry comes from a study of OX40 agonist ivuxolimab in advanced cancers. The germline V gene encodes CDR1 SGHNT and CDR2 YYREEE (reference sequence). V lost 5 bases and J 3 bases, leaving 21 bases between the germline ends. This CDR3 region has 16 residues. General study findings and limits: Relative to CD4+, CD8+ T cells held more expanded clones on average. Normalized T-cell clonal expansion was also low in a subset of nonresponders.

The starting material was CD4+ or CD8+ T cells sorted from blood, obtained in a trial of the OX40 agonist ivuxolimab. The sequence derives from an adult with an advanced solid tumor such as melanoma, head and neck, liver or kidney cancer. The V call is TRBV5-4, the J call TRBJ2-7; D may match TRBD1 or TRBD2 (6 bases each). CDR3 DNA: TGTGCCAGCAGTCCAACCGGGACCCGGGGGCGCTACGAGCAGTACTTC. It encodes CASSPTGTRGRYEQYF.